Listed here are 2 T cell receptor beta chains from one sample, sequenced in a study of blood T cell repertoires in COVID-19 (dated by TCRdb to about 2020). The receptor library was made with the immunoSEQ multiplex PCR assay. TCRdb mirrors the immuneACCESS table, restricted to in-frame sequences. Some clones are absent from its copies; in checked studies, under half trace to an unresolved V gene, and the reason for the others is unknown. The sample data list 200,000 or so clones, and about 83% of these were observed just once. The top ten clonotypes cover 15% to 20% of the sample. Sequenced material: peripheral blood. All receptors come from a person aged 65-85 years with COVID-19, enrolled during active disease.

The chain links TRBV12-3 or TRBV12-4 to TRBJ2-1; 9 bases align to TRBD1. This CDR3 spans 13 amino acids. Germline trimming cut 3 bases from V and 8 bases from J; bases unmatched to any gene: 2. Here the CDR3 DNA reads TGTGCCAGCAGTTTGGACAGGGGACATGAGCAGTTCTTC. Protein: CASSLDRGHEQFF.

CDR3 in amino acids: CASSFGQGNSYEQYF. CDR3 sequence (DNA): TGTGCCAGCAGCTTTGGACAGGGCAACTCCTACGAGCAGTACTTC. The chain has TRBV7-6 and TRBJ2-7; 8 nucleotides match TRBD1. CDR1 is SGHVS, CDR2 FNYEAQ, per germline. The CDR3 totals 15 residues. With V trimmed by 3 bases and J by 0 bases, 4 bases remained unmatched. Full variable domain (outside the CDR3, taken from reference TRBV7-6 and TRBJ2-7): GAGVSQSPRYKVTKRGQDVALRCDPISGHVSLYWYRQALGQGPEFLTYFNYEAQQDKSGLPNDRFSAERPEGSISTLTIQRTEQRDSAMYRCASSFGQGNSYEQYFGPGTRLTVT.